This TCR beta chain was recovered during a study of blood T cell repertoires in COVID-19. Study at large: There were acute and convalescent COVID-19 samples, and they came from the United States, Italy and Spain. The cDNA or gDNA used as material had been derived from T cells, B-cell-depleted T cells, or PBMCs.

Trimming left V 3 bases short and J 5 bases short, with 20 bases between. CDR1 is KGHSH and CDR2 is LQKENI in the germline V gene. CDR3 size: 16 residues. Method: immunoSEQ multiplex PCR; TCRdb's copy keeps in-frame clones and lacks some. Of approximately 270,000 clones in the sample, approximately 90% were seen once. Assignment of participants to cohorts was predicated upon participant-reported clinical history. This TCR was sampled from a man in his forties or fifties who had been exposed to COVID-19. Sample: PBMCs or T cells enriched from blood (not recorded which). The gene calls are TRBV18 and TRBJ2-7, with D maybe TRBD1 (6 bases). This CDR3 is CASSPTTGRVGNEQYF. As DNA, the CDR3 is TGTGCCAGCTCACCTACAACAGGGCGAGTAGGGAACGAGCAGTACTTC.